Listed below are T cell receptor beta chains from one sample, sequenced in a study of T-cell reconstitution after alpha-beta-depleted transplantation in children. TCRdb ran MiXCR on the PCR reads and lists one entry per CDR3 protein. The sample yields about 110,000 distinct CDR3 sequences, approximately 6.9% seen once. Sequences were derived from PBMCs, mostly from graft donor cells, sampled 360 days after TCRalphabeta/CD19-depleted stem cell transplant. The receptors here all came from a male patient between 2 and 9 years old who had a stem cell transplant for acute lymphoblastic leukemia, so the T cells may come from the graft donor. CDR3s include the opening cysteine and the closing phenylalanine or tryptophan. The D gene is left open where the match is weak. For some rows the clone size is stated as once, few or many, or as a class when expanded; others skip it.

TRBV7-3	.	TRBJ2-5	TRBD2	TGTGCCAGCAGCTTGACCGGACTAGGGGTGTTACAGACCCAGTACTTC	CASSLTGLGVLQTQYF
TRBV28	many	TRBJ2-7	.	TGTGCCAGCAGTCCCACAAGGTTCTACGAGCAGTACTTC	CASSPTRFYEQYF
TRBV27	many	TRBJ2-7	.	TGTGCCAGCAGTCGAGGGGGCGAGCAGTACTTC	CASSRGGEQYF
TRBV10-3	many	TRBJ2-7	TRBD2	TGTGCCATGGCGACTAGCGGGCGATCCTACGAGCAGTACTTC	CAMATSGRSYEQYF
TRBV29-1	many	TRBJ2-1	.	TGCAGCGTTGGTGGGGGGCCGAGCTCCTACAATGAGCAGTTCTTC	CSVGGGPSSYNEQFF
TRBV15	many	TRBJ2-3	.	TGTGCCACCAGCAGAGATTTTGACCACACAGATACGCAGTATTTT	CATSRDFDHTDTQYF
TRBV7-2	.	TRBJ2-3	TRBD2	TGTGCCAGCAGCTTAGCGCGACTAGCGGGGGGGCAGGATACGCAGTATTTT	CASSLARLAGGQDTQYF
TRBV12-3/TRBV12-4	.	TRBJ2-7	TRBD1	TGTGCCAGCAGTTACCGGGACAGGGGGCCCTACGAGCAGTACTTC	CASSYRDRGPYEQYF
TRBV19	few	TRBJ1-1	.	TGTGCCAGTAGTTCAGCTCCATTGAACACTGAAGCTTTCTTT	CASSSAPLNTEAFF
TRBV20-1	many	TRBJ2-2	TRBD2	TGCAGTGCTCTAGCGGGGGGAGAGTCCGGGGAGCTGTTTTTT	CSALAGGESGELFF
TRBV6-1	.	TRBJ2-5	.	TGTGCCAGCAAACCCGGGGGCCCTCTGGTAGAGACCCAGTACTTC	CASKPGGPLVETQYF
TRBV24-1	many	TRBJ2-3	.	TGTGCCACCAGTGATTTGGACAGTAAATCCCTAAGGGATACGCAGTATTTT	CATSDLDSKSLRDTQYF
TRBV5-1	many	TRBJ2-1	.	TGCGCCAGCAGCGTGGAGGAAGGATTACAGTTCTTC	CASSVEEGLQFF
TRBV28	many	TRBJ1-3	.	TGTGCCAGCAGTTTGGGACTGTTCTCTGGAAACACCATATATTTT	CASSLGLFSGNTIYF
TRBV25-1	many	TRBJ2-1	.	TGTGCCAGCAGTGAATCCCGTGGCGGGTTTAGTTCCTACAATGAGCAGTTCTTC	CASSESRGGFSSYNEQFF
TRBV10-3	.	TRBJ2-7	TRBD2	TGTGCCATCAGTTTGGCCGGGACTAGCGGTACCTACGAGCAGTACTTC	CAISLAGTSGTYEQYF
TRBV7-9	few	TRBJ1-4	.	TGTGCCAGCAGCTCCAGGGAAAAGGGCACTAATGAAAAACTGTTTTTT	CASSSREKGTNEKLFF
TRBV9	many	TRBJ1-1	.	TGTGCCAGCAGCGTAGCGGGTTACACTGAAGCTTTCTTT	CASSVAGYTEAFF
TRBV20-1	.	TRBJ2-1	.	TGCAGTGCTCCTAAGACCGAAATGACCTACAATGAGCAGTTCTTC	CSAPKTEMTYNEQFF
TRBV20-1	many	TRBJ2-7	.	TGCAGTGCTGGGACACCTCAGGGCTACGAGCAGTACTTC	CSAGTPQGYEQYF
TRBV20-1	.	TRBJ2-7	.	TGCAGTGCCGTTGCCCAGCCCTCTCTAAGACTATACGAGCAGTACTTC	CSAVAQPSLRLYEQYF
TRBV21-1	.	TRBJ2-7	.	TGTGCCAGCAGCAATAGTAGCGGGAGCTCCTACGAGCAGTACTTC	CASSNSSGSSYEQYF
TRBV7-8	many	TRBJ2-7	.	TGTGCCAGCAGCTTCAGGACTACCTACGAGCAGTACTTC	CASSFRTTYEQYF
TRBV24-1	few	TRBJ2-3	TRBD2	TGTGCCACCAGTGATTTCGGGGGGGGCACAGATACGCAGTATTTT	CATSDFGGGTDTQYF
TRBV9	.	TRBJ2-5	TRBD2	TGTGCCAGCAGCCCTGGTTTTGGCGGGAGGGAGACCCAGTACTTC	CASSPGFGGRETQYF
TRBV29-1	many	TRBJ2-7	.	TGCAGCGCTTGGACAATCCTCGACGACGAGCAGTACTTC	CSAWTILDDEQYF
TRBV25-1	few	TRBJ2-5	.	TGTGCCAGCAGTGAACCGTGGGGACTGTTTTTATGGGAGACCCAGTACTTC	CASSEPWGLFLWETQYF
TRBV6-5	few	TRBJ2-7	TRBD2	TGTGCCAGCAGTTACTTAGCGGGGGGACGATCCTACGAGCAGTACTTC	CASSYLAGGRSYEQYF
TRBV2	many	TRBJ2-2	.	TGTGCCAGCAGTGTCGTTGAGGGGGGCACCGGGGAGCTGTTTTTT	CASSVVEGGTGELFF
TRBV7-8	many	TRBJ2-3	.	TGTGCCAGCAGCTCCGAGCCCCGCACAGATACGCAGTATTTT	CASSSEPRTDTQYF
TRBV6-2/TRBV6-3	.	TRBJ2-1	.	TGTGCCAGCAGTACGGGCGTCACCTCCTACAATGAGCAGTTCTTC	CASSTGVTSYNEQFF
TRBV24-1	many	TRBJ1-2	.	TGTGCCACCAGTGATGCACGCCTTGTCAACTATGGCTACACCTTC	CATSDARLVNYGYTF
TRBV10-3	many	TRBJ2-7	.	TGTGCCATCAGTGAGCCGACCGAGAGCTCCTACGAGCAGTACTTC	CAISEPTESSYEQYF
TRBV10-2	few	TRBJ2-7	TRBD1	TGCGCCAGCAGAACCGGGCCTTCAGGGGGCGAGCAGTACTTC	CASRTGPSGGEQYF
TRBV28	many	TRBJ2-7	.	TGTGCCAGCAGTTTACCCGGGGACGAGCAGTACTTC	CASSLPGDEQYF
TRBV3-1	few	TRBJ1-4	.	TGTGCCAGCAACCTCGGGCGGAGGAAAGAAAAACTGTTTTTT	CASNLGRRKEKLFF
TRBV9	many	TRBJ1-5	.	TGTGCCAGCAGCGTAGGAGGGAGCAATCAGCCCCAGCATTTT	CASSVGGSNQPQHF
TRBV29-1	many	TRBJ1-2	.	TGCAGCGTTGCCGGACTCTATGGCTACACCTTC	CSVAGLYGYTF
TRBV6-1	few	TRBJ2-3	.	TGTGCCGGGGGAGATACGCAGTATTTT	CAGGDTQYF
TRBV7-9	few	TRBJ2-7	.	TGTGCCAGCAGCCCCGGGCCGTCAGCCGGCGAGCAGTACTTC	CASSPGPSAGEQYF
TRBV4-3	.	TRBJ2-3	.	TGCGCCAGCAGCCAAGGGGCCCAGCGGACGGATACGCAGTATTTT	CASSQGAQRTDTQYF
TRBV29-1	many	TRBJ2-2	.	TGCAGCGTTGAAGAGCGAACCGGGGAGCTGTTTTTT	CSVEERTGELFF
TRBV24-1	many	TRBJ2-3	.	TGTGCCACCAGTGATTCGGGACTCGAAGATACGCAGTATTTT	CATSDSGLEDTQYF
TRBV5-1	many	TRBJ2-7	TRBD2	TGCGCCAGCAGCTTGGTGTTAGCGGGATTCAGCTCCTACGAGCAGTACTTC	CASSLVLAGFSSYEQYF
TRBV7-9	many	TRBJ2-2	TRBD1	TGTGCCAGCAGCTCACAGGGGGCGAACACCGGGGAGCTGTTTTTT	CASSSQGANTGELFF